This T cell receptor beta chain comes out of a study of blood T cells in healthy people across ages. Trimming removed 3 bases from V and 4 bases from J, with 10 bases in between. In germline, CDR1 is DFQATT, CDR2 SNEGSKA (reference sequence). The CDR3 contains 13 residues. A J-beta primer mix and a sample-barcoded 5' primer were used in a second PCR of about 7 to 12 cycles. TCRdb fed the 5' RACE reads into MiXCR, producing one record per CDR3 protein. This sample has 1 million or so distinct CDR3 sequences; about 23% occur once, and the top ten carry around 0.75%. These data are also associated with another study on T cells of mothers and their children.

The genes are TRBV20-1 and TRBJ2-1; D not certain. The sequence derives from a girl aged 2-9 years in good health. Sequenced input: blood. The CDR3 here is CSASPGSYNEQFF. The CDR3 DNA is TGCAGTGCTAGTCCGGGTTCGTACAATGAGCAGTTCTTC.